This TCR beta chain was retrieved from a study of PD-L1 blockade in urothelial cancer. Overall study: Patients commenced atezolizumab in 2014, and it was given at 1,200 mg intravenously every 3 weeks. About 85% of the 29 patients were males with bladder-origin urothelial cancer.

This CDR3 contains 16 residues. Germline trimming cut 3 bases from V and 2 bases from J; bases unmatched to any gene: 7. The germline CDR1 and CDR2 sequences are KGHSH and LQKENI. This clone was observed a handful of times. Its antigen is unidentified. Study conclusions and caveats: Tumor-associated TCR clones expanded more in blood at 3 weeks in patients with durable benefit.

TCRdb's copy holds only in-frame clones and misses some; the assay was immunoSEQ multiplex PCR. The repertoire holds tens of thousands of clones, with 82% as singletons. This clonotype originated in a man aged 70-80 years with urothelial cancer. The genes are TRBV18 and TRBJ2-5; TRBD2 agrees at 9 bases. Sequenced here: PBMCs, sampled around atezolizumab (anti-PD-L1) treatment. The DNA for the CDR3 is TGTGCCAGCTCACCTTCTAGCGGGATTGGTCAAGAGACCCAGTACTTC. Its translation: CASSPSSGIGQETQYF.